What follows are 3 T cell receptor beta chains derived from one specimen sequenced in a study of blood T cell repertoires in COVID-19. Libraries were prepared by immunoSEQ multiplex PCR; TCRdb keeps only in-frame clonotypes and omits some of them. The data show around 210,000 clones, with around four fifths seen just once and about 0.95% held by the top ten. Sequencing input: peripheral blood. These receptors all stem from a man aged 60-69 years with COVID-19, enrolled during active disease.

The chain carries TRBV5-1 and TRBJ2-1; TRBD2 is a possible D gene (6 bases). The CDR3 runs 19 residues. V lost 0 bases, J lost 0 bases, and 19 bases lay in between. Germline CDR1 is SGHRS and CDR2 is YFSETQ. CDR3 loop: CASSLVRHLARSSYNEQFF. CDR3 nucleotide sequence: TGCGCCAGCAGCTTGGTCAGACATCTAGCGCGGAGCTCCTACAATGAGCAGTTCTTC.

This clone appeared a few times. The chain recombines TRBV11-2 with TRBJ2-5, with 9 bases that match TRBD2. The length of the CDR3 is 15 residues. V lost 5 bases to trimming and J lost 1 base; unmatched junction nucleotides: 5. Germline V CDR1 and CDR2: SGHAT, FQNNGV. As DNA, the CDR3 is TGTGCCAGCAGCCTTCTAGCGGGAACCCAAGAGACCCAGTACTTC. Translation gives CASSLLAGTQETQYF.

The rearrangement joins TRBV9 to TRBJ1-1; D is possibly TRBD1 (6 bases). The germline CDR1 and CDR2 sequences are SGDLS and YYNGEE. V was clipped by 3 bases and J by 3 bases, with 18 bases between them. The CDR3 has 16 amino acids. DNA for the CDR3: TGTGCCAGCAGCGGACGGGGGGGCTCGATGGACACTGAAGCTTTCTTT. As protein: CASSGRGGSMDTEAFF. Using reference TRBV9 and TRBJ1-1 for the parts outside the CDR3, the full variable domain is DSGVTQTPKHLITATGQRVTLRCSPRSGDLSVYWYQQSLDQGLQFLIQYYNGEERAKGNILERFSAQQFPDLHSELNLSSLELGDSALYFCASSGRGGSMDTEAFFGQGTRLTVV.